The 6 T cell receptor beta chains below were found in one sample sequenced in a study of shared clonotypes between healthy human individuals. As defined, naive CD8 cells were CD45RO-negative and positively selected for CCR7, with terminally differentiated effector memory CD45RA+ cells excluded. Sequencing was performed with immunoSEQ multiplex PCR; in TCRdb, only in-frame clones are kept and a portion is missing. The data hold 760,000 or so clones, with 90% to 98% observed a single time. Sequences were obtained from naive CD8+ T cells sorted from blood. The source is a man aged 30 to 45 in good health.

This chain links TRBV5-1 with TRBJ2-7, with TRBD1 matching over 8 bases. This CDR3 comprises 16 residues. V trimming: 3 bases; J trimming: 3 bases; junction bases outside the gene matches: 11. Germline V gene sequence: CDR1 SGHRS, CDR2 YFSETQ. The CDR3 spells CASSSVDRGNDYEQYF. DNA of the CDR3: TGCGCCAGCAGCTCCGTAGACAGGGGAAACGACTACGAGCAGTACTTC.

The rearrangement links TRBV27 to TRBJ2-7; maybe TRBD1 (5 bases). V gave up 0 bases and J gave up 3 bases, with 9 bases separating them. CDR1 MNHEY and CDR2 SMNVEV come from the germline V gene (reference sequence). This CDR3 is 14 amino acids long. The CDR3 bases are TGTGCCAGCAGTTTATCACCAGGGAACTACGAGCAGTACTTC. It translates to CASSLSPGNYEQYF.

The genes are TRBV7-9 and TRBJ2-7; 9 positions agree with TRBD1. The germline CDR1 and CDR2 sequences are SEHNR and FQNEAQ (reference sequence). The J segment lost 3 bases and the V segment lost 2 bases, leaving 5 bases of the junction unmatched. The length of the CDR3 is 15 residues. CDR3 nucleotides: TGTGCCAGCAGCTTAAGTCCGGGACAGGGCTACGAGCAGTACTTC. Protein: CASSLSPGQGYEQYF.

The rearrangement joins TRBV11-2 to TRBJ2-7, with D perhaps being TRBD1 or TRBD2 (5 bases each). The CDR3 totals 19 residues. From germline, CDR1 is SGHAT and CDR2 FQNNGV. Trimming removed 5 bases at V and 0 bases at J, with 26 bases between. Here the CDR3 reads CASSPSRGDQRGSSYEQYF. The CDR3 DNA sequence: TGTGCCAGCAGCCCTAGTCGAGGGGACCAACGCGGGTCCTCCTACGAGCAGTACTTC.

Only one count was recorded for this clone. The chain combines TRBV2 with TRBJ2-5, with D perhaps matching TRBD1 (6 bases). The CDR3 runs to 13 residues. V was cut by 8 bases and J by 5 bases, with 15 bases left in between. Germline CDR1 SNHLY, CDR2 FYNNEI. The CDR3 DNA sequence: TGTGCCAGCCGCAAACAGGGAGATGAGACCCAGTACTTC. It codes for CASRKQGDETQYF.

This clone was seen only once. The chain uses TRBV5-6 and TRBJ2-7; TRBD1 agrees at 7 bases. CDR1 is SGHDT, CDR2 YYEEEE, per germline. CDR3 length: 14 amino acids. J gave up 3 bases and V 2 bases, and 5 bases lay outside the gene matches. In DNA form, the CDR3 reads TGTGCCAGCAGCTTAGGGGACAGCGTCTACGAGCAGTACTTC. Encoded protein: CASSLGDSVYEQYF.